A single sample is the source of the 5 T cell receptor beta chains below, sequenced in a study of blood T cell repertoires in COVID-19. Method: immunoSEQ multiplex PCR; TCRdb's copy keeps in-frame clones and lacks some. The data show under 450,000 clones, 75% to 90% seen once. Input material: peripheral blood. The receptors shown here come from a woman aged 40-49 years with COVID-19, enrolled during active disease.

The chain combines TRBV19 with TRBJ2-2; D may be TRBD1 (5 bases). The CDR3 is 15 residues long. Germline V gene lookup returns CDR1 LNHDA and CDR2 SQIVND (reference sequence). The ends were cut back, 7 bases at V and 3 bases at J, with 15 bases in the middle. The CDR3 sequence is CASKPPVGDTGELFF. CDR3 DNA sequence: TGTGCCAGTAAGCCCCCGGTAGGGGACACCGGGGAGCTGTTTTTT. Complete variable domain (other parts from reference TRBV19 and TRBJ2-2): DGGITQSPKYLFRKEGQNVTLSCEQNLNHDAMYWYRQDPGQGLRLIYYSQIVNDFQKGDIAEGYSVSREKKESFPLTVTSAQKNPTAFYLCASKPPVGDTGELFFGEGSRLTVL.

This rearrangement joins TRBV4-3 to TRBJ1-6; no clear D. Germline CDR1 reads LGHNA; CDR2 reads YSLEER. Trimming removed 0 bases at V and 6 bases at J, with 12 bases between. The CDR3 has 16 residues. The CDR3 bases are TGCGCCAGCAGCCAAGACGCGGGAACGGCTAATTCACCCCTCCACTTT. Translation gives CASSQDAGTANSPLHF.

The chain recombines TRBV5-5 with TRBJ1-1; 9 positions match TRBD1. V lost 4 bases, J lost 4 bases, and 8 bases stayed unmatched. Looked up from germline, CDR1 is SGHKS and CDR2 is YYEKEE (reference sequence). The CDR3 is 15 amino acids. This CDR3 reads CASSGGGTGPTEAFF. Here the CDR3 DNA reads TGTGCCAGCAGCGGGGGTGGGACAGGGCCCACTGAAGCTTTCTTT.

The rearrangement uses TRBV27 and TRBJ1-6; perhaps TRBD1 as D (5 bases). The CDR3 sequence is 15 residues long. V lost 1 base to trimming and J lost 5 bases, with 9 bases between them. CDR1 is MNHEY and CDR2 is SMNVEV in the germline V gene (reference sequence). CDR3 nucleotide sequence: TGTGCCAGCAGTTTATTGCAGGGCAATAATTCACCCCTCCACTTT. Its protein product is CASSLLQGNNSPLHF.

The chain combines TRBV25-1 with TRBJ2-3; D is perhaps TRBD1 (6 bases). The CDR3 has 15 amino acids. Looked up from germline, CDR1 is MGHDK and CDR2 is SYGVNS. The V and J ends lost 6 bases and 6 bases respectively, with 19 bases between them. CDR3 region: CASSLPGTRGDTQYF. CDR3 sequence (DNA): TGTGCCAGCAGCCTCCCCGGGACAAGGGGTGATACGCAGTATTTT. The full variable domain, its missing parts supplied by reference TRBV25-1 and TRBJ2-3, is EADIYQTPRYLVIGTGKKITLECSQTMGHDKMYWYQQDPGMELHLIHYSYGVNSTEKGDLSSESTVSRIRTEHFPLTLESARPSHTSQYLCASSLPGTRGDTQYFGPGTRLTVL.